These T cell receptor beta chains were read from a single sample in a study of blood T cell repertoires in COVID-19. This table comes from immunoSEQ multiplex PCR, and its TCRdb copy is limited to in-frame clones, with some not included. The sample lists approximately 240,000 clones; 75% to 85% were seen once. Sequencing was done on a sample of peripheral blood. Receptors were obtained from a human donor in a cohort sampled during active COVID-19. CDR3s include the opening cysteine and the closing phenylalanine or tryptophan. D genes are given only for firm matches. Expanded clones are given a class, and other clones once, few, many or no size at all.

j_call: TRBJ2-1
d_call: TRBD2
clone_size: NA
v_call: TRBV7-9
cdr3_aa: CASSLPGLAVYNEQFF
cdr3_nt: TGTGCCAGCAGCTTACCGGGACTAGCGGTTTACAATGAGCAGTTCTTC

j_call: TRBJ1-5
d_call: TRBD1
clone_size: NA
v_call: TRBV28
cdr3_aa: CASSFPQGVGDQPQHF
cdr3_nt: TGTGCCAGCAGTTTTCCCCAGGGGGTTGGGGATCAGCCCCAGCATTTT

j_call: TRBJ1-1
d_call: NA
clone_size: NA
v_call: TRBV19
cdr3_aa: CASTPGGGTEAFF
cdr3_nt: TGTGCCAGTACCCCGGGAGGGGGCACTGAAGCTTTCTTT

j_call: TRBJ2-7
d_call: NA
clone_size: NA
v_call: TRBV2
cdr3_aa: CASSSNWAQGEQYF
cdr3_nt: TGTGCCAGCAGTTCCAATTGGGCCCAGGGCGAGCAGTACTTC

j_call: TRBJ1-5
d_call: NA
clone_size: once
v_call: TRBV24-1
cdr3_aa: CATSQGSTFQPQHF
cdr3_nt: TGTGCCACCAGTCAGGGTTCAACTTTTCAGCCCCAGCATTTT

j_call: TRBJ1-6
d_call: NA
clone_size: few
v_call: TRBV5-1
cdr3_aa: CASSLEGAIGNSPLHF
cdr3_nt: TGCGCCAGCAGCTTGGAAGGGGCAATAGGCAATTCACCCCTCCACTTT

j_call: TRBJ2-5
d_call: NA
clone_size: NA
v_call: TRBV10-3
cdr3_aa: CAISGVQQGQETQYF
cdr3_nt: TGTGCCATCAGTGGGGTTCAGCAGGGTCAAGAGACCCAGTACTTC

j_call: TRBJ1-6
d_call: NA
clone_size: NA
v_call: TRBV30
cdr3_aa: CAWKMVSDNSPLHF
cdr3_nt: TGTGCCTGGAAAATGGTCAGCGATAATTCACCCCTCCACTTT

j_call: TRBJ2-7
d_call: NA
clone_size: NA
v_call: TRBV5-1
cdr3_aa: CASSFLSGSYEQYF
cdr3_nt: TGCGCCAGCAGCTTCTTGAGCGGTTCCTACGAGCAGTACTTC

j_call: TRBJ2-3
d_call: TRBD2
clone_size: NA
v_call: TRBV6-5
cdr3_aa: CASSYGRGGDTQYF
cdr3_nt: TGTGCCAGCAGTTACGGGAGGGGAGGAGATACGCAGTATTTT

j_call: TRBJ1-2
d_call: NA
clone_size: NA
v_call: TRBV25-1
cdr3_aa: CASRYAGGYTF
cdr3_nt: TGTGCCAGCCGATATGCAGGGGGCTACACCTTC

j_call: TRBJ1-3
d_call: TRBD1
clone_size: NA
v_call: TRBV6-5
cdr3_aa: CASSNRGQSGNTIYF
cdr3_nt: TGTGCCAGCAGTAACAGGGGGCAATCTGGAAACACCATATATTTT

j_call: TRBJ2-7
d_call: NA
clone_size: NA
v_call: TRBV24-1
cdr3_aa: CATSDLQGYEQYF
cdr3_nt: TGTGCCACCAGTGATCTACAGGGCTACGAGCAGTACTTC

j_call: TRBJ1-2
d_call: NA
clone_size: few
v_call: TRBV7-8
cdr3_aa: CASSLLRQSGYGYTF
cdr3_nt: TGTGCCAGCAGCCTACTAAGACAGTCGGGCTATGGCTACACCTTC

j_call: TRBJ2-2
d_call: NA
clone_size: NA
v_call: TRBV6-4
cdr3_aa: CASKTGVDTGELFF
cdr3_nt: TGTGCCAGCAAGACGGGGGTGGACACCGGGGAGCTGTTTTTT

j_call: TRBJ1-6
d_call: NA
clone_size: NA
v_call: TRBV7-2
cdr3_aa: CASSLDVQARSPLHF
cdr3_nt: TGTGCCAGCAGCTTAGATGTCCAGGCGCGTTCACCCCTCCACTTT

j_call: TRBJ1-6
d_call: NA
clone_size: NA
v_call: TRBV5-1
cdr3_aa: CASSRQNSPLHF
cdr3_nt: TGCGCCAGCAGCCGACAGAATTCACCCCTCCACTTT

j_call: TRBJ2-2
d_call: NA
clone_size: NA
v_call: TRBV20-1
cdr3_aa: CSASPRAGELFF
cdr3_nt: TGCAGTGCCAGTCCCAGGGCCGGGGAGCTGTTTTTT

j_call: TRBJ2-1
d_call: TRBD2
clone_size: NA
v_call: TRBV7-8
cdr3_aa: CASTTMGGGADEQFF
cdr3_nt: TGTGCCAGCACCACCATGGGCGGGGGGGCAGATGAGCAGTTCTTC

j_call: TRBJ1-2
d_call: NA
clone_size: NA
v_call: TRBV28
cdr3_aa: CASSFRGGYTF
cdr3_nt: TGTGCCAGCAGTTTCCGCGGGGGCTACACCTTC

j_call: TRBJ2-1
d_call: TRBD1
clone_size: NA
v_call: TRBV27
cdr3_aa: CASSPRQGLGNEQFF
cdr3_nt: TGTGCCAGCAGTCCCCGACAGGGATTGGGGAATGAGCAGTTCTTC

j_call: TRBJ2-1
d_call: TRBD1
clone_size: once
v_call: TRBV29-1
cdr3_aa: CSASGQGYNEQFF
cdr3_nt: TGCAGCGCGTCGGGACAGGGGTACAATGAGCAGTTCTTC

j_call: TRBJ1-2
d_call: TRBD1
clone_size: once
v_call: TRBV5-1
cdr3_aa: CASHGQAVNYGYTF
cdr3_nt: TGCGCCAGCCACGGACAGGCGGTTAACTATGGCTACACCTTC

j_call: TRBJ2-1
d_call: NA
clone_size: NA
v_call: TRBV10-1
cdr3_aa: CASSDPDRVNEQFF
cdr3_nt: TGCGCCAGCAGTGACCCGGACAGAGTTAATGAGCAGTTCTTC

j_call: TRBJ2-2
d_call: NA
clone_size: NA
v_call: TRBV27
cdr3_aa: CASSLYVGAGGELFF
cdr3_nt: TGTGCCAGCAGTTTATATGTGGGGGCGGGCGGGGAGCTGTTTTTT

j_call: TRBJ1-6
d_call: TRBD1
clone_size: once
v_call: TRBV9
cdr3_aa: CASSVGVRTGDSPLHF
cdr3_nt: TGTGCCAGCAGCGTAGGAGTACGGACAGGAGATTCACCCCTCCACTTT

j_call: TRBJ1-2
d_call: TRBD1
clone_size: NA
v_call: TRBV19
cdr3_aa: CASSAGQGDGYTF
cdr3_nt: TGTGCCAGTAGTGCGGGACAGGGTGATGGCTACACCTTC

j_call: TRBJ2-7
d_call: TRBD2
clone_size: once
v_call: TRBV24-1
cdr3_aa: CATSASRTSGVSYEQYF
cdr3_nt: TGTGCCACCAGTGCCTCAAGGACTAGCGGGGTCTCCTACGAGCAGTACTTC

j_call: TRBJ2-3
d_call: TRBD2
clone_size: NA
v_call: TRBV7-7
cdr3_aa: CASSKSSGSSTDTQYF
cdr3_nt: TGTGCTAGCAGCAAATCTAGCGGGAGTTCGACAGATACGCAGTATTTT

j_call: TRBJ1-3
d_call: NA
clone_size: NA
v_call: TRBV2
cdr3_aa: CASLRETGNTIYF
cdr3_nt: TGTGCCAGCTTACGGGAGACTGGAAACACCATATATTTT

j_call: TRBJ1-3
d_call: NA
clone_size: NA
v_call: TRBV9
cdr3_aa: CASSVEQAGNTIYF
cdr3_nt: TGTGCCAGCAGCGTAGAACAAGCTGGAAACACCATATATTTT

j_call: TRBJ1-3
d_call: NA
clone_size: NA
v_call: TRBV2
cdr3_aa: CASSLEDSGNTIYF
cdr3_nt: TGTGCCAGCAGTTTAGAAGACTCTGGAAACACCATATATTTT

j_call: TRBJ2-7
d_call: NA
clone_size: few
v_call: TRBV2
cdr3_aa: CASSEPVSYEQYF
cdr3_nt: TGTGCCAGCAGTGAACCCGTCTCCTACGAGCAGTACTTC

j_call: TRBJ1-5
d_call: NA
clone_size: many
v_call: TRBV20-1
cdr3_aa: CSASQSMRPLQHF
cdr3_nt: TGCAGTGCTAGTCAAAGTATGCGCCCGCTCCAGCATTTT

j_call: TRBJ1-2
d_call: TRBD1
clone_size: NA
v_call: TRBV11-1
cdr3_aa: CASSPTGGIYGYTF
cdr3_nt: TGTGCCAGCAGCCCCACAGGGGGGATCTATGGCTACACCTTC

j_call: TRBJ1-5
d_call: TRBD1
clone_size: few
v_call: TRBV2
cdr3_aa: CASSGQGGGNQPQHF
cdr3_nt: TGTGCCAGCAGTGGACAGGGAGGAGGCAATCAGCCCCAGCATTTT

j_call: TRBJ2-7
d_call: TRBD1
clone_size: NA
v_call: TRBV10-3
cdr3_aa: CAISEVGQGLYEQYF
cdr3_nt: TGTGCCATCAGCGAAGTGGGACAGGGGTTGTACGAGCAGTACTTC

j_call: TRBJ2-1
d_call: TRBD2
clone_size: once
v_call: TRBV9
cdr3_aa: CASSVSGSQSNEQFF
cdr3_nt: TGTGCCAGCAGCGTGAGCGGGAGTCAGTCGAATGAGCAGTTCTTC

j_call: TRBJ2-5
d_call: TRBD1
clone_size: NA
v_call: TRBV10-2
cdr3_aa: CASTEPGTGRETQYF
cdr3_nt: TGCGCCAGCACTGAACCCGGGACAGGTCGGGAGACCCAGTACTTC

j_call: TRBJ1-6
d_call: TRBD1
clone_size: NA
v_call: TRBV11-3
cdr3_aa: CASSLENGTENSPLHF
cdr3_nt: TGTGCCAGCAGCTTAGAAAATGGGACAGAGAATTCACCCCTCCACTTT